A selection of T cell receptor beta chains follows, all from one sample in a study of T-cell memory formation after mild COVID-19. MiXCR, run by TCRdb on the 5' RACE reads, gives a single entry per CDR3 protein. The sample carries 100,000 to 150,000 distinct CDR3 sequences, about 5.9% recorded once. What was sequenced was PBMCs or a T cell subset sorted from them (not recorded which). The receptors come from an adult woman who had mild COVID-19 (a few samples of this study predate the infection). Cell type and time point are not known. Both conserved end residues are part of each CDR3. A D gene is named only where the DNA matches it firmly. The size of a clone is reported for some rows only, either as once, few or many, or as a class for expanded clones.

j_gene | abundance | d_gene | v_gene | CDR3nt | CDR3aa
TRBJ2-6 | - | - | TRBV6-5 | TGTGCCAGCAGCCGACTCAACTCTGGGGCCAACGTCCTGACTTTC | CASSRLNSGANVLTF
TRBJ1-2 | few | TRBD1 | TRBV18 | TGTGCCAGCTCACCTCCGGGACAGGCTAACTATGGCTACACCTTC | CASSPPGQANYGYTF
TRBJ2-5 | many | TRBD1 | TRBV12-3/TRBV12-4 | TGTGCCAGCAGTTTAAACAGGGGGTATCAAGAGACCCAGTACTTC | CASSLNRGYQETQYF
TRBJ2-3 | few | - | TRBV2 | TGTGCCATCGCGGACAGAATGAGCACAGATACGCAGTATTTT | CAIADRMSTDTQYF
TRBJ2-1 | many | - | TRBV5-1 | TGCGCCAGCAGCTTGGTTGGTGAATCGGATGAGCAGTTCTTC | CASSLVGESDEQFF
TRBJ1-1 | few | - | TRBV6-2/TRBV6-3 | TGTGCCAGCAGTTACGGTAGGGGGGAAGCTTTCTTT | CASSYGRGEAFF
TRBJ2-1 | - | - | TRBV7-6 | TGTGCCAGCAGCGGGAGGCGGGACGGCTCCTACAATGAGCAGTTCTTC | CASSGRRDGSYNEQFF
TRBJ1-1 | few | - | TRBV29-1 | TGCAGCGGCCGGGGGCTCCGCGAGAACACTGAAGCTTTCTTT | CSGRGLRENTEAFF
TRBJ2-7 | few | - | TRBV10-2 | TGCGCCAGCACTGGAGCGGGTTCAATACGGGAGCAGTACTTC | CASTGAGSIREQYF
TRBJ2-7 | - | - | TRBV15 | TGTGCCACCAGCAGTGAAACAGGGTACGACGAGCAGTACTTC | CATSSETGYDEQYF
TRBJ2-5 | few | - | TRBV3-1 | TGTGCCAGCAGCCAAGTCTTAGAGACCCAGTACTTC | CASSQVLETQYF
TRBJ1-3 | - | - | TRBV18 | TGTGCCAGCTCACCAGGGGACTCTGGAAACACCATATATTTT | CASSPGDSGNTIYF
TRBJ2-1 | - | TRBD2 | TRBV3-1 | TGTGCCAGCAGCCAAGATCTCGGACTAGCGGCCAGTGAGCAGTTCTTC | CASSQDLGLAASEQFF
TRBJ2-3 | - | TRBD2 | TRBV7-6 | TGTGCCAGCAGGGAACTAGCGGGGGCCGGGATAGATACGCAGTATTTT | CASRELAGAGIDTQYF
TRBJ2-5 | - | TRBD1 | TRBV18 | TGTGCCAGCTCACCACAGCAGGGGGCCCAAGAGACCCAGTACTTC | CASSPQQGAQETQYF
TRBJ2-1 | few | - | TRBV18 | TGTGCCAGCTCACCGGGAACGGAAAGCAATGAGCAGTTCTTC | CASSPGTESNEQFF
TRBJ2-1 | few | TRBD2 | TRBV7-9 | TGTGCCAGCAGCCCGGGACTAGCGGGAGCAGGGGAGCAGTTCTTC | CASSPGLAGAGEQFF
TRBJ1-6 | - | - | TRBV4-1 | TGCGCCAGCAGCCAATCCGGGCTCTTATACGGTTCACCCCTCCACTTT | CASSQSGLLYGSPLHF
TRBJ1-6 | few | TRBD1 | TRBV12-3/TRBV12-4 | TGTGCCAGCAGTTTTCCCTCGACAGGGGAGGATTCACCCCTCCACTTT | CASSFPSTGEDSPLHF
TRBJ1-2 | few | - | TRBV7-6 | TGTGCCAGCAGCCAAGGGGGGCGGTATGGCTACACCTTC | CASSQGGRYGYTF
TRBJ1-3 | many | - | TRBV7-6 | TGTGCCAGCAGCCCCTGGACAGCTAGAAACACCATATATTTT | CASSPWTARNTIYF
TRBJ2-4 | many | - | TRBV4-1 | TGCGCCAGCAGCCAGGACGCGGGACAGCCGAAAAACATTCAGTACTTC | CASSQDAGQPKNIQYF
TRBJ2-2 | many | - | TRBV12-3/TRBV12-4 | TGTGCCAGCAGTTTACAGTCTTACACCGGGGAGCTGTTTTTT | CASSLQSYTGELFF
TRBJ2-2 | few | - | TRBV25-1 | TGTGCCAGCAGTTCTGGCGGGAACGCCGGGGAGCTGTTTTTT | CASSSGGNAGELFF
TRBJ1-1 | - | - | TRBV3-1 | TGTGCCAGCAGCCCCTCGCCAGAAATTACGGGTAACACTGAAGCTTTCTTT | CASSPSPEITGNTEAFF
TRBJ2-1 | few | - | TRBV3-1 | TGTGCCAGCAGCCAAGGCCTCCTAGAATACAATGAGCAGTTCTTC | CASSQGLLEYNEQFF
TRBJ2-7 | few | - | TRBV20-1 | TGCAGTGCGGGACCATCTTCCTACGAGCAGTACTTC | CSAGPSSYEQYF
TRBJ2-1 | many | - | TRBV5-6 | TGTGCCAGCAGCCTCACCCTCGCACCCCCGTTCTTC | CASSLTLAPPFF
TRBJ2-7 | many | TRBD2 | TRBV20-1 | TGCAGTGCCCTAATGAGGACTAGCGGAGCCTACGAGCAGTACTTC | CSALMRTSGAYEQYF
TRBJ2-2 | - | - | TRBV6-5 | TGTGCCAGCAGTCTCCATGCCGGGGAGCTGTTTTTT | CASSLHAGELFF
TRBJ2-6 | few | TRBD1 | TRBV5-6 | TGTGCCAGCAGGCCTGACAGGGCCGTCCGCTCTGGGGCCAACGTCCTGACTTTC | CASRPDRAVRSGANVLTF
TRBJ1-1 | - | - | TRBV25-1 | TGTGCCAGCAGTGAATTGGGGGTCGGGACTGAAGCTTTCTTT | CASSELGVGTEAFF
TRBJ2-1 | - | TRBD2 | TRBV18 | TGTGCCAGCTCACCCTTCGGAGCGGGGGGAAACAATGAGCAGTTCTTC | CASSPFGAGGNNEQFF
TRBJ1-3 | many | - | TRBV5-1 | TGCGCCAGCAGCCCTGGCCCAAGCCGCTCTGGAAACACCATATATTTT | CASSPGPSRSGNTIYF
TRBJ2-4 | - | - | TRBV18 | TGTGCCAGCTCACCTCCCGGGACAAGAGCCAAAAACATTCAGTACTTC | CASSPPGTRAKNIQYF
TRBJ2-2 | few | TRBD2 | TRBV12-3/TRBV12-4 | TGTGCCAGCAGTACAGGACTAGCGGGAGTCGTCGGGGAGCTGTTTTTT | CASSTGLAGVVGELFF
TRBJ2-1 | - | TRBD1 | TRBV6-1 | TGTGCCACCCCACCCGGCCGGGACAGGGGTAGAAATGAGCAGTTCTTC | CATPPGRDRGRNEQFF
TRBJ2-3 | many | TRBD2 | TRBV5-6 | TGTGCCAGCAGCCGCCCCGGCGGGGGGCGGAATACGCAGTATTTT | CASSRPGGGRNTQYF
TRBJ2-3 | - | - | TRBV30 | TGTGCCTGGAGTGTATATTCCCGGGCCTCAACCACAGATACGCAGTATTTT | CAWSVYSRASTTDTQYF
TRBJ2-5 | many | - | TRBV9 | TGTGCCAGCAGCCCGGGGCCTACCCCTCAAGAGACCCAGTACTTC | CASSPGPTPQETQYF
TRBJ1-5 | many | TRBD1 | TRBV12-3/TRBV12-4 | TGTGCCAGCAGTACCGGGACAGGGGGCGTGGGTCAGCCCCAGCATTTT | CASSTGTGGVGQPQHF
TRBJ2-1 | few | TRBD1 | TRBV18 | TGTGCCAGCTCACCTCGGGACAGGGACTACAATGAGCAGTTCTTC | CASSPRDRDYNEQFF
TRBJ2-2 | - | - | TRBV10-2 | TGCGCCATCGAATCGGGGAAAGGAACCGGGGAGCTGTTTTTT | CAIESGKGTGELFF
TRBJ2-1 | many | - | TRBV29-1 | TGCAGCGGGGGTCGGGGCCATGAGCAGTTCTTC | CSGGRGHEQFF
TRBJ1-2 | few | - | TRBV7-2 | TGTGCCAGCAGCTTACTCACGGAGGGGTGGTGGGGCTACACCTTC | CASSLLTEGWWGYTF
TRBJ2-1 | many | - | TRBV5-1 | TGCGCCAGCAGCGCAACCTACAATGAGCAGTTCTTC | CASSATYNEQFF
TRBJ2-3 | many | - | TRBV6-5 | TGTGCCAGCAGTTCCACATCAAGCACAGATACGCAGTATTTT | CASSSTSSTDTQYF
TRBJ1-5 | few | - | TRBV10-3 | TGTGCCATCAGTAGACAGGACAATCAGCCCCAGCATTTT | CAISRQDNQPQHF
TRBJ1-2 | few | - | TRBV20-1 | TGCAGTGCTAGATCCCGGGGCTACACCTTC | CSARSRGYTF
TRBJ2-1 | - | - | TRBV2 | TGTGCCAGCACCCCCCGAGGGGAAGGGGAGCAGTTCTTC | CASTPRGEGEQFF
TRBJ1-1 | many | - | TRBV5-1 | TGCGCCAGCAGCTTGCCTTCACATGGAACTGAAGCTTTCTTT | CASSLPSHGTEAFF
TRBJ2-5 | - | - | TRBV6-2/TRBV6-3 | TGTGCCAGCAGGGCGGCGGTAACGGAGACCCAGTACTTC | CASRAAVTETQYF
TRBJ2-5 | - | TRBD2 | TRBV7-9 | TGTGCCAGCAGCTTATCCCCGACTAGCCTCCAAGAGACCCAGTACTTC | CASSLSPTSLQETQYF
TRBJ2-1 | many | TRBD2 | TRBV6-4 | TGTGCCAGCAGTGCGGGACTAGCGGGGAACAATGAGCAGTTCTTC | CASSAGLAGNNEQFF
TRBJ2-1 | once | - | TRBV11-2 | TGTGCCAGCAGTCCACAGGGAGATGAGCAGTTCTTC | CASSPQGDEQFF
TRBJ2-2 | - | - | TRBV11-3 | TGTGCCAGCAGCATTACCGGGGAGCTGTTTTTT | CASSITGELFF
TRBJ2-5 | few | - | TRBV12-3/TRBV12-4 | TGTGCCAGCAGTTTAAGGGTGGAGACCCAGTACTTC | CASSLRVETQYF
TRBJ1-2 | - | - | TRBV12-3/TRBV12-4 | TGTGCCAGCAGTTTGGGGACAACCTATGGCTACACCTTC | CASSLGTTYGYTF
TRBJ2-5 | many | TRBD1 | TRBV4-2 | TGTGCCAGCAGCCACGATGACAGGGGCAAAGAGACCCAGTACTTC | CASSHDDRGKETQYF
TRBJ2-3 | many | TRBD2 | TRBV15 | TGTGCCACCAGCACCGGACTAGCGGGGGCCACGCCAGATACGCAGTATTTT | CATSTGLAGATPDTQYF